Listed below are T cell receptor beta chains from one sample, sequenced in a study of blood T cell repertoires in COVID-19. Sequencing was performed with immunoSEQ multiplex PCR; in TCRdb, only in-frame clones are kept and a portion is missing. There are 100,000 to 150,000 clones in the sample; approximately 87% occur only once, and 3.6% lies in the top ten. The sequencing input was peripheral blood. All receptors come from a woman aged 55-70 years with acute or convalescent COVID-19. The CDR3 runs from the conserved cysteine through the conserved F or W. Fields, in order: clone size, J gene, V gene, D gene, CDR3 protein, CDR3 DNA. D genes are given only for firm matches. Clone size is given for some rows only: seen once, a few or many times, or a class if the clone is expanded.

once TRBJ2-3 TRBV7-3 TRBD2 CASSLAGGGDTQYF TGTGCCAGCAGCTTAGCGGGAGGAGGGGATACGCAGTATTTT
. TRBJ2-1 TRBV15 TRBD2 CATSSEGGAYNEQFF TGTGCCACCAGCAGCGAGGGAGGGGCCTACAATGAGCAGTTCTTC
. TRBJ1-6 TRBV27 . CASRAWGQDNSPLHF TGTGCCAGCAGGGCCTGGGGGCAGGATAATTCACCCCTCCACTTT
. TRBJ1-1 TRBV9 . CASSVASQGLAFF TGTGCCAGCAGCGTAGCTAGTCAGGGCTTAGCTTTCTTT
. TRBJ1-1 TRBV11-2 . CASSSILVPSEAFF TGTGCCAGCAGCTCGATCCTCGTGCCGAGTGAAGCTTTCTTT
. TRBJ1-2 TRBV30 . CAWSDTGLPNYGYTF TGTGCCTGGAGCGATACAGGGTTACCTAACTATGGCTACACCTTC
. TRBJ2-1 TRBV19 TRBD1 CASSRQGMKEQFF TGTGCCAGTAGTAGACAGGGTATGAAGGAGCAGTTCTTC
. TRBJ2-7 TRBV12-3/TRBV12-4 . CASSLGSRDEQYF TGTGCCAGCAGTTTAGGGAGCAGGGACGAGCAGTACTTC
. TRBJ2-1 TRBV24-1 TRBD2 CATSPSGSHYNEQFF TGTGCCACCAGTCCTAGCGGGAGCCATTACAATGAGCAGTTCTTC
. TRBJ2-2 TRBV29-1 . CSAGGLSGTGELFF TGCAGCGCAGGAGGCCTCTCGGGCACCGGGGAGCTGTTTTTT
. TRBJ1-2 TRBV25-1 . CASSESAGYGYTF TGTGCCAGCAGTGAATCGGCAGGGTATGGCTACACCTTC
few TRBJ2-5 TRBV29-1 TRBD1 CSAGQGAIKETQYF TGCAGCGCCGGACAGGGGGCTATTAAAGAGACCCAGTACTTC
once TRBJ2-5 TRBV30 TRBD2 CARGGETQYF TGTGCTCGGGGGGGTGAGACCCAGTACTTC
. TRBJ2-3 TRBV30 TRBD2 CAWSVRLLAGGEDTQYF TGTGCCTGGAGTGTTCGGCTTCTAGCGGGCGGAGAAGATACGCAGTATTTT
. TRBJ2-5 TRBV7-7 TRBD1 CASSLGTGPSQETQYF TGTGCTAGCAGCTTGGGGACAGGGCCAAGCCAAGAGACCCAGTACTTC
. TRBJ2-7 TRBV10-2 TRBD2 CASSASGSSYEQYF TGCGCCAGCAGTGCTAGCGGGAGCTCCTACGAGCAGTACTTC
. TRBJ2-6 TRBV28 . CASSLTGSSGANVLTF TGTGCCAGCAGTTTGACAGGCAGCTCTGGGGCCAACGTCCTGACTTTC
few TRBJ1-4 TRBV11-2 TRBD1 CASSSGTGREKLFF TGTGCCAGCAGTAGCGGGACAGGGAGAGAAAAACTGTTTTTT
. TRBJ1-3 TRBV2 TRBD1 CASSPNGQGFRTSGNTIYF TGTGCCAGCAGTCCTAACGGACAGGGATTTCGGACCTCTGGAAACACCATATATTTT
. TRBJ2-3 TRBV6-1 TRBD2 CASSEWGSSGRPRFQRTDTQYF TGTGCCAGCAGTGAATGGGGCAGTAGCGGGAGGCCCCGATTTCAGCGCACAGATACGCAGTATTTT
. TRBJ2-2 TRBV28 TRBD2 CASSLGLAGNTGELFF TGTGCCAGCAGTTTAGGGCTAGCGGGAAACACCGGGGAGCTGTTTTTT
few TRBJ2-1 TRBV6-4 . CASSEDWSSYNEQFF TGTGCCAGCAGTGAAGACTGGAGCTCCTACAATGAGCAGTTCTTC
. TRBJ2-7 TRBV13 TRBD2 CASSQTSGSRNEQYF TGTGCCAGCAGCCAGACTAGCGGGAGTCGGAACGAGCAGTACTTC
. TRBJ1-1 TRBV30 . CAWTLGGGTEAFF TGTGCCTGGACCCTGGGGGGGGGCACTGAAGCTTTCTTT
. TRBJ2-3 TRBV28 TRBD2 CASIQGVGAGGTDTQYF TGTGCCAGCATCCAGGGCGTAGGCGCGGGGGGCACAGATACGCAGTATTTT
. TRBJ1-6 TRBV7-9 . CASSPWTDNSPLHF TGTGCCAGCAGCCCTTGGACAGACAATTCACCCCTCCACTTT
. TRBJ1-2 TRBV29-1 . CSVKRGDLVYGYTF TGCAGCGTTAAGCGGGGGGACTTGGTCTATGGCTACACCTTC
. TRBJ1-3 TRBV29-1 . CSVHDGYSGNTIYF TGCAGCGTCCATGACGGGTACTCTGGAAACACCATATATTTT
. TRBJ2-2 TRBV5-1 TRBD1 CASSLQGGSGELFF TGCGCCAGCAGCTTACAGGGGGGATCCGGGGAGCTGTTTTTT
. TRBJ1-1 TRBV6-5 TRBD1 CASRDGTDTEAFF TGTGCCAGCAGAGATGGGACAGACACTGAAGCTTTCTTT
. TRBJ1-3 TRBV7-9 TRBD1 CASAGGQGISGNTIYF TGTGCCAGCGCTGGGGGACAGGGGATCTCTGGAAACACCATATATTTT
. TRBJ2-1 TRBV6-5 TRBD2 CASSYPGLATQFF TGTGCCAGCAGTTATCCGGGACTAGCAACTCAGTTCTTC
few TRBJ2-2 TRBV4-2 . CASSQSKSLGGTGELFF TGTGCCAGCAGCCAATCTAAGTCCTTGGGGGGCACCGGGGAGCTGTTTTTT
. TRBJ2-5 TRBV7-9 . CASSLALSEKETKYF TGTGCCAGCAGCTTAGCGCTAAGCGAAAAAGAGACCAAGTACTTC